What follows are 29 T cell receptor beta chains derived from one specimen sequenced in a study of human T cells and chemical hapten exposure. TCRdb reprocessed the RACE reads via MiXCR and lists one record per CDR3 protein. Of about 84,000 distinct CDR3 sequences in the sample, more than 10% were seen once. The time point: patch test 3, about 24 weeks after DPC sensitization. As to treatment: therapeutic diphenylcyclopropenone sensitization with weekly scalp DPC. Specimen: whole blood, collected in connection with sensitization to the hapten diphenylcyclopropenone (DPC). Every receptor here comes from a woman between 50 and 59 years old with alopecia areata. Some clones in this sample may be carry-over from other donors' samples.

V and J are TRBV6-5 and TRBJ1-6; D call uncertain. Germline V lookup: CDR1 MNHEY, CDR2 SVGAGI. The CDR3 has 13 residues. V was shortened by 2 bases and J by 10 bases, with 9 bases between the two germline ends. This CDR3 reads CASSYRSESPLHF. CDR3 nucleotides: TGTGCCAGCAGTTACCGGTCCGAGTCACCCCTCCACTTT.

The genes are TRBV11-2 and TRBJ2-1, with 9 positions matching TRBD2. CDR1 and CDR2 from the germline V gene are SGHAT and FQNNGV. The CDR3 extends over 15 amino acids. V lost 5 bases to trimming and J lost 1 base; unmatched junction nucleotides: 3. DNA for the CDR3: TGTGCCAGCAGCCGGCTAGCGGGGTCCTACAATGAGCAGTTCTTC. It encodes CASSRLAGSYNEQFF.

This clonotype was detected only a few times. This sequence joins TRBV2 and TRBJ2-4; perhaps TRBD1 as D (7 bases). V dropped 6 bases and J dropped 4 bases, with 13 bases sitting between them. Per germline, CDR1 SNHLY and CDR2 FYNNEI. The CDR3 extends over 14 amino acids. In nucleotides, the CDR3 is TGTGCCAGCAGGAACTCAGGGGGGAAAAACATTCAGTACTTC. Translated: CASRNSGGKNIQYF.

In its sample, this clonotype was seen many times. This chain uses TRBV28 with TRBJ1-2, with 7 bases identical to TRBD1. This CDR3 is 17 amino acids long. Germline V CDR1 and CDR2: MDHEN, SYDVKM. The V segment lost 3 bases and the J segment 5 bases; nucleotides outside the gene matches: 15. CDR3: CASSFQGTEGLMYGYTF. The CDR3 bases are TGTGCCAGCAGTTTCCAGGGGACAGAAGGCTTGATGTATGGCTACACCTTC.

Only a few counts were recorded for this clonotype. The chain uses TRBV12-3 or TRBV12-4 and TRBJ2-3, with D possibly TRBD1 on 6 matching bases. V lost 3 bases to trimming and J lost 0 bases, with 16 bases between them. The CDR3 sequence is 17 residues long. The CDR3 bases are TGTGCCAGCAGTTTTCAAGGTGGGGGACACAGCACAGATACGCAGTATTTT. Translation: CASSFQGGGHSTDTQYF.

The CDR3 region has the DNA TGTGCCAGTACCGAGGGCCTAGTAGACATCTACGAGCAGTACTTC. It translates to CASTEGLVDIYEQYF. The rearrangement joins TRBV19 to TRBJ2-7, with a weak D call TRBD2 (5 bases). The V end was cut by 7 bases, the J end by 3 bases, with 19 bases between. Germline V gene lookup returns CDR1 LNHDA and CDR2 SQIVND (reference sequence). CDR3 length: 15 residues.

This clonotype appeared a few times. The rearrangement links TRBV29-1 to TRBJ2-1; D not certain. V shed 5 bases and J shed 2 bases, with 10 bases lying between them. The germline V gene has CDR1 SQVTM and CDR2 ANQGSEA. The CDR3 sequence is 13 residues long. The chain's CDR3 is CSVRSIPYNEQFF. The CDR3 DNA reads as TGCAGCGTTAGGAGCATTCCCTACAATGAGCAGTTCTTC.

In this sample, this clonotype turned up a few times. The chain combines TRBV5-1 with TRBJ1-6; D may be TRBD1 (6 bases). Between the trimmed V and J ends, which lost 4 bases and 10 bases, there was a span of 15 bases. Germline V gives CDR1 SGHRS, CDR2 YFSETQ. This CDR3 is 14 amino acids long. In nucleotides, the CDR3 is TGCGCCAGCAGCCTTGGCAGGGGACAATCACCCCTCCACTTT. It yields the protein CASSLGRGQSPLHF.

This clonotype was counted many times. The gene calls are TRBV19 and TRBJ1-5; 11 nucleotides align to TRBD1. The ends lost 7 bases at V and 2 bases at J; junction bases unmatched: 1. The germline gives CDR1 LNHDA, CDR2 SQIVND (reference sequence). The CDR3 is 14 amino acids. CDR3 amino acids: CASMDRGRNQPQHF. As DNA, the CDR3 is TGTGCCAGTATGGACAGGGGGCGCAATCAGCCCCAGCATTTT.

This clonotype turned up a few times. The genes are TRBV7-8 and TRBJ2-2; 9 bases are a match to TRBD1. The CDR3 is made up of 15 amino acids. Trimming cost V 5 bases and J 5 bases; bases outside gene matches: 6. Germline V gene lookup returns CDR1 SGHVS and CDR2 FQNEAQ. The CDR3 spells CASSGRTGVTGELFF. The CDR3 DNA reads as TGTGCCAGCAGCGGCAGGACAGGGGTTACCGGGGAGCTGTTTTTT.

This clonotype was detected ten times or more. The chain has TRBV7-6 and TRBJ1-3; D gene ambiguous. The CDR3 contains 16 residues. V was clipped by 2 bases and J by 0 bases, with 11 bases between them. Looked up from germline, CDR1 is SGHVS and CDR2 is FNYEAQ. The chain's CDR3 is CASSLSPQHSGNTIYF. The CDR3 DNA follows: TGTGCCAGCAGCTTAAGTCCTCAGCACTCTGGAAACACCATATATTTT.

In its sample, this clonotype was seen a few times. V is TRBV7-9 and J is TRBJ2-5, with no clear D. The CDR3 sequence is 11 residues long. Trimming removed 5 bases at V and 4 bases at J, with 5 bases between. Germline V CDR1 and CDR2: SEHNR, FQNEAQ (reference sequence). CDR3 DNA: TGTGCCAGCAGCGCGACAGAGACCCAGTACTTC. It codes for CASSATETQYF.

This clonotype was seen ten or more times. The gene calls are TRBV11-2 and TRBJ2-1; D remains ambiguous. Trimming removed 5 bases at V and 10 bases at J, with 12 bases between. This CDR3 comprises 12 residues. Germline V gives CDR1 SGHAT, CDR2 FQNNGV. CDR3 sequence reads: CASSPTFKEQFF. CDR3 coding DNA: TGTGCCAGCAGCCCCACCTTTAAAGAGCAGTTCTTC. The variable domain in full, with the rest retrieved from reference TRBV11-2 and TRBJ2-1, is EAGVAQSPRYKIIEKRQSVAFWCNPISGHATLYWYQQILGQGPKLLIQFQNNGVVDDSQLPKDRFSAERLKGVDSTLKIQPAKLEDSAVYLCASSPTFKEQFFGPGTRLTVL.

V gene TRBV27 combines with J gene TRBJ2-7; 7 bases are a match to TRBD1. The germline gives CDR1 MNHEY, CDR2 SMNVEV (reference sequence). The CDR3 is 14 amino acids. Trimming cost V 3 bases and J 5 bases; bases outside gene matches: 7. For the CDR3, the DNA is TGTGCCAGCAGTTTCTATGACAGGGCGCACGAGCAGTACTTC. Protein product: CASSFYDRAHEQYF.

In its sample, this clonotype was seen once. The V gene is TRBV6-2 or TRBV6-3, the J gene TRBJ1-5, with D possibly being TRBD1 (5 bases). Germline-derived CDR1 and CDR2 are MNHEY and SVGEGT. Trimming removed 6 bases at V and 4 bases at J, with 16 bases between. This CDR3 has 15 residues. CDR3 protein: CASRPTAGGNQPQHF. CDR3 DNA sequence: TGTGCCAGCAGACCTACAGCTGGGGGGAATCAGCCCCAGCATTTT.

This clonotype came up many times. CDR3 DNA sequence: TGTGCCAGCAGTCCAAACTACCTTACAGGGTCGGATGCTGAAAAACTGTTTTTT. Its protein product is CASSPNYLTGSDAEKLFF. The rearrangement joins TRBV7-8 to TRBJ1-4; tentative D call: TRBD1 (6 bases). The CDR3 covers 18 residues. Trimming stripped 6 bases from V and 7 bases from J, with 27 bases between. The germline CDR1 and CDR2 sequences are SGHVS and FQNEAQ.

The sample holds many counts of this clonotype. The rearrangement joins TRBV12-3 or TRBV12-4 to TRBJ1-5, with D tentatively TRBD1 (5 bases). The CDR3 spans 16 residues. The V and J ends lost 1 base and 0 bases respectively, with 10 bases between them. The CDR3 DNA reads TGTGCCAGCAGTTTAGTAGGGGCCCTTAGCAATCAGCCCCAGCATTTT. Its protein product is CASSLVGALSNQPQHF.

This chain links TRBV29-1 with TRBJ2-3, with a tentative D call TRBD2 (6 bases). V shed 7 bases and J shed 3 bases, with 11 bases lying between them. This CDR3 contains 12 residues. Germline CDR1 and CDR2: SQVTM and ANQGSEA. DNA of the CDR3: TGCAGCGATACGGGAGCGACAGATACGCAGTATTTT. It codes for CSDTGATDTQYF.

This clonotype occurred many times. The chain carries TRBV7-6 and TRBJ2-1, with 8 nucleotides matching TRBD1. V gave up 2 bases and J gave up 7 bases; unmatched junction bases: 4. Germline V lookup: CDR1 SGHVS, CDR2 FNYEAQ. The CDR3 sequence is 14 residues long. CDR3 nucleotides: TGTGCCAGCAGCTTAAGTAGACAGGGGAATGAGCAGTTCTTC. Amino acids: CASSLSRQGNEQFF.

Many counts were recorded for this clonotype. The CDR3: CASGSTGGANVLTF. The CDR3 coding sequence is TGTGCCAGCGGGAGTACAGGTGGGGCCAACGTCCTGACTTTC. The gene calls are TRBV9 and TRBJ2-6, with D possibly called TRBD1 or TRBD2 (5 bases each). This CDR3 is 14 amino acids long. The germline gives CDR1 SGDLS, CDR2 YYNGEE. The V gene lost 7 bases and the J gene lost 3 bases, with 11 bases spanning the gap.

The chain is built from TRBV7-2 and TRBJ2-5; D unresolved. Between the trimmed V and J ends, which lost 5 bases and 3 bases, there was a span of 7 bases. Germline V gene lookup returns CDR1 SGHTA and CDR2 FQGNSA. The CDR3 is made up of 12 amino acids. CDR3 region: CASSVREETQYF. In DNA form, the CDR3 reads TGTGCCAGCAGCGTTCGGGAAGAGACCCAGTACTTC. The full variable domain, with the rest looked up from reference TRBV7-2 and TRBJ2-5, is GAGVSQSPSNKVTEKGKDVELRCDPISGHTALYWYRQSLGQGLEFLIYFQGNSAPDKSGLPSDRFSAERTGGSVSTLTIQRTQQEDSAVYLCASSVREETQYFGPGTRLLVL.

This clonotype was picked up many times. The CDR3 here is CASSDGTGGNEQFF. CDR3 coding DNA: TGTGCCAGCAGTGACGGGACAGGGGGCAATGAGCAGTTCTTC. The gene calls are TRBV6-4 and TRBJ2-1; 11 bases are shared with TRBD1. The CDR3 spans 14 residues. V was clipped by 2 bases and J by 6 bases; unmatched bases: 0. Germline CDR1 and CDR2: MRHNA and SNTAGT.

This clonotype has at least ten counts. The chain joins TRBV2 to TRBJ1-3; 7 bases are shared with TRBD1. This CDR3 is built from 15 residues. Germline loops: CDR1 SNHLY, CDR2 FYNNEI. The V gene end was trimmed by 4 bases and the J gene end by 2 bases; junction bases not matched to a gene: 5. The CDR3 bases are TGTGCCAGCAGTGTGGAGGGGGCCACTGGAAACACCATATATTTT. Translation: CASSVEGATGNTIYF.

This clonotype was observed many times. The rearrangement uses TRBV12-3 or TRBV12-4 and TRBJ1-4; 7 positions match TRBD1. The CDR3 runs 14 residues. The ends lost 3 bases at V and 8 bases at J; junction bases unmatched: 6. The DNA for the CDR3 is TGTGCCAGCAGTTTTCAGGGGGGTGGAGAAAAACTGTTTTTT. Encoded protein: CASSFQGGGEKLFF.

The chain is built from TRBV6-1 and TRBJ2-3, with D perhaps being TRBD1 or TRBD2 (6 bases each). Germline lookup yields CDR1 MNHNS and CDR2 SASEGT. The CDR3 loop spans 14 amino acids. The V end was cut by 8 bases, the J end by 0 bases, with 12 bases between. CDR3 region: CASRGTFSTDTQYF. The CDR3 coding sequence is TGTGCCAGCCGGGGGACATTCAGCACAGATACGCAGTATTTT.

This clonotype was counted ten times or more. For the CDR3, the DNA is TGTGCCAGCAGCTTGGATGCTCGGGTGCAGTTCTTC. It codes for CASSLDARVQFF. The chain recombines TRBV5-5 with TRBJ2-1, with no clear D. The CDR3 is 12 residues long. Germline V CDR1 and CDR2: SGHKS, YYEKEE (reference sequence). The germline V and J ends were trimmed by 0 bases and 12 bases, with 10 bases remaining between them.

This clonotype was counted between two and nine times. Germline is not matched at one junction end, which may reflect a read error. This chain connects TRBV7-2 to TRBJ2-7, with a possible D match to TRBD2 (6 bases). Germline V gene sequence: CDR1 SGHTA, CDR2 FQGNSA. The CDR3 runs to 14 residues. The CDR3 DNA follows: TGTGCCAGCACCTTAAGCCGGGGGTCCTACGAGCAGTACTTC. Translated: CASTLSRGSYEQYF.

This rearrangement joins TRBV11-3 to TRBJ1-2, with D hard to call. CDR1 and CDR2 from the germline V gene are SGHNT and YENEEA. The V end was cut by 4 bases, the J end by 6 bases, with 12 bases between. The CDR3 has 13 residues. The CDR3 sequence is CASSSGPLHGYTF. CDR3 coding DNA: TGTGCCAGCAGCTCGGGTCCTTTACATGGCTACACCTTC. The complete variable domain, with remaining parts taken from reference TRBV11-3 and TRBJ1-2, reads EAGVVQSPRYKIIEKKQPVAFWCNPISGHNTLYWYLQNLGQGPELLIRYENEEAVDDSQLPKDRFSAERLKGVDSTLKIQPAELGDSAVYLCASSSGPLHGYTFGSGTRLTVV.

This clonotype has a handful of counts. The chain joins TRBV27 to TRBJ2-7, with D unresolved. Between the trimmed V and J ends, which lost 6 bases and 2 bases, there was a span of 11 bases. The CDR3 covers 13 residues. The V gene's germline CDR1 is MNHEY and CDR2 SMNVEV (reference sequence). The CDR3 is CASRGLLTYEQYF. CDR3 sequence (DNA): TGTGCCAGCAGGGGCCTACTGACCTACGAGCAGTACTTC.